The 9 T cell receptor beta chains reported below all come from one sample, sequenced in a study of blood T cell repertoires in COVID-19. Assay: immunoSEQ multiplex PCR; the TCRdb copy retains only in-frame clones and omits some. The sample has about 67,000 clones, 87% seen once; the top ten hold 4% to 5.5%. Material for sequencing was peripheral blood. The receptors originated from a man aged 50-59 years with active COVID-19.

The CDR3 protein is CASIQIGLGLAGGSSYNEQFF. The CDR3, as DNA: TGCGCCAGCATACAGATAGGATTGGGGCTAGCGGGAGGGAGCTCCTACAATGAGCAGTTCTTC. The chain has TRBV10-1 and TRBJ2-1; 12 positions match TRBD2. The length of the CDR3 is 21 residues. The V gene's germline CDR1 is WNHNN and CDR2 SYGVQD (reference sequence). J gave up 0 bases and V 7 bases, and 19 bases lay outside the gene matches.

V gene TRBV18 combines with J gene TRBJ2-7; 13 bases are a match to TRBD2. The ends lost 2 bases at V and 6 bases at J; junction bases unmatched: 10. The germline gives CDR1 KGHSH, CDR2 LQKENI. The CDR3 has 17 residues. The chain's CDR3 is CASSPRLAGGAHLEQYF. In DNA form, the CDR3 reads TGTGCCAGCTCACCAAGACTAGCGGGAGGAGCCCATCTCGAGCAGTACTTC.

This clone was recorded only once. The chain couples TRBV19 to TRBJ1-1; 7 nucleotides agree with TRBD1. With 7 bases clipped from V and 5 bases from J, the junction kept 10 bases outside the gene matches. The CDR3 extends over 14 amino acids. Germline-derived CDR1 and CDR2 are LNHDA and SQIVND (reference sequence). The CDR3 region has the DNA TGTGCCAGTACTTTGGGACAGATTGGGACTGAAGCTTTCTTT. This sequence encodes CASTLGQIGTEAFF.

The chain recombines TRBV11-1 with TRBJ2-7, with 11 bases identical to TRBD1. V trimming: 2 bases; J trimming: 5 bases; junction bases outside the gene matches: 5. The germline gives CDR1 SGHAT, CDR2 FQDESV (reference sequence). The CDR3 covers 15 residues. CDR3 amino acids: CASSLQRTGGNEQYF. The CDR3 DNA sequence: TGTGCCAGCAGCTTACAAAGGACAGGGGGCAACGAGCAGTACTTC.

The chain couples TRBV7-6 to TRBJ1-1, with 7 bases aligning to TRBD1. Germline-derived CDR1 and CDR2 are SGHVS and FNYEAQ. CDR3 length equals 15 residues. J was trimmed by 4 bases and V by 5 bases; bases with no gene match: 10. CDR3 residues: CASSASTGAATEAFF. In DNA form, the CDR3 reads TGTGCCAGCAGCGCTAGTACAGGGGCCGCCACTGAAGCTTTCTTT.

The genes are TRBV7-9 and TRBJ1-2, with D hard to call. Trimming removed 1 base from V and 5 bases from J, with 11 bases in between. Germline V gives CDR1 SEHNR, CDR2 FQNEAQ (reference sequence). This CDR3 has 14 amino acids. The CDR3 sequence: CASSLETVLYGYTF. The CDR3 DNA follows: TGTGCCAGCAGCTTAGAAACGGTCCTGTATGGCTACACCTTC.

The rearrangement links TRBV10-3 to TRBJ2-4; TRBD1 matches 8 bases. Trimming cost V 4 bases and J 3 bases; bases outside gene matches: 14. Germline lookup yields CDR1 ENHRY and CDR2 SYGVKD. This CDR3 is 18 amino acids long. The CDR3 DNA follows: TGTGCCATCAGTGTAAGGACAGGGCGCAGCTTTCACAAAAACATTCAGTACTTC. The encoded protein is CAISVRTGRSFHKNIQYF.

This clone is a singleton in its sample. V gene TRBV7-2 combines with J gene TRBJ2-1, with 7 bases lining up with TRBD1. V trimming: 6 bases; J trimming: 6 bases; junction bases outside the gene matches: 8. From germline, CDR1 is SGHTA and CDR2 FQGNSA. The CDR3 totals 14 residues. CDR3: CASRRDRVSNEQFF. In DNA, the CDR3 is TGTGCCAGCAGACGAGACAGGGTGTCCAATGAGCAGTTCTTC. The whole variable domain, remainder taken from reference TRBV7-2 and TRBJ2-1, is GAGVSQSPSNKVTEKGKDVELRCDPISGHTALYWYRQSLGQGLEFLIYFQGNSAPDKSGLPSDRFSAERTGGSVSTLTIQRTQQEDSAVYLCASRRDRVSNEQFFGPGTRLTVL.

This clone was seen only once. The rearrangement joins TRBV3-1 (or the pseudogene TRBV3-2) to TRBJ1-3; D is possibly TRBD1 (6 bases). This CDR3 is 15 amino acids long. Germline V gene sequence: CDR1 LGHDT, CDR2 YNNKEL (reference sequence). V shed 2 bases and J shed 8 bases, with 16 bases lying between them. CDR3 protein: CASSQSLGALYTIYF. CDR3 nucleotide sequence: TGTGCCAGCAGCCAATCCCTGGGGGCGTTGTACACCATATATTTT.